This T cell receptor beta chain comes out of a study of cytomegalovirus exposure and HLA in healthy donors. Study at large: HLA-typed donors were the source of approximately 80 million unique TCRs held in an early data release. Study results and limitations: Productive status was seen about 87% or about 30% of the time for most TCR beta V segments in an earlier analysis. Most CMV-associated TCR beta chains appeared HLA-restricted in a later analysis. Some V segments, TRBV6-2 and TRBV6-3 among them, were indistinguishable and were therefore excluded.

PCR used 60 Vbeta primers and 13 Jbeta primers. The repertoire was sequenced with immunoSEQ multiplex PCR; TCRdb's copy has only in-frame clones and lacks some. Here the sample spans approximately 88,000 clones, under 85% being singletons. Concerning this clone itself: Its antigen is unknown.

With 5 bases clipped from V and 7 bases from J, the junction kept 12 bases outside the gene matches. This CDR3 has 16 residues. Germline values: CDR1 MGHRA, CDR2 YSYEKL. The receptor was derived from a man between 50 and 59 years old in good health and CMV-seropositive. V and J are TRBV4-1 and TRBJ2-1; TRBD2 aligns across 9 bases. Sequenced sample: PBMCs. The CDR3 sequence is CASSGDGTSLFNEQFF. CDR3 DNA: TGCGCCAGCAGCGGCGACGGGACTAGCTTGTTTAATGAGCAGTTCTTC.